This T cell receptor beta chain was identified in a study of technical replicates of blood from four donors. This CDR3 has 16 residues. Germline V gene lookup returns CDR1 SGHKS and CDR2 YYEKEE (reference sequence). The junction had 10 bases not matched to a gene; V was cut back by 0 bases and J by 6 bases. Libraries were prepared by immunoSEQ multiplex PCR; TCRdb keeps only in-frame clonotypes and omits some of them. The data show around 58,000 clones, with around nine tenths seen just once and under 6.5% held by the top ten. The specimen was PBMCs. The V gene is TRBV5-5, the J gene TRBJ2-3, with 7 bases identical to TRBD2. The TCR was taken from a human donor in good health. Some clones in this sample may be carry-over from other donors' samples. The CDR3 DNA follows: TGTGCCAGCAGCTTGGGTCCGGCGGGAGAATTCGATACGCAGTATTTT. Amino acids: CASSLGPAGEFDTQYF.